These T cell receptor beta chains were read from a single sample in a study of graft-versus-host responses after intestinal transplantation. What these receptors recognize is not known. The assay was immunoSEQ multiplex PCR, and TCRdb's table has in-frame clones only and misses some. The data hold about 96,000 clones, with approximately 90% observed a single time. The source was unstimulated CD4+ T cells sorted from spleen or lymph node cells, collected before intestinal transplant. Receptors were obtained from a human donor who received an intestinal transplant. Both conserved end residues are part of each CDR3. The D gene is left open where the match is weak. Clone sizes are given selectively: once, few, many, or a class where the clone is expanded.

>TRBJ1-2|TRBV27|.|.
TGTGCCAGCAGTTTGAAACGGGGGGGGGATGGCTACACCTTC
CASSLKRGGDGYTF
>TRBJ1-1|TRBV7-8|.|.
TGTGCCAGCAGCTTAGACCAGGGAGGTTTGACTGAAGCTTTCTTT
CASSLDQGGLTEAFF
>TRBJ2-3|TRBV5-1|.|.
TGCGCCAGCAGCTTGCCAACAGATACGCAGTATTTT
CASSLPTDTQYF
>TRBJ2-7|TRBV5-3|.|TRBD2
TGTGCCAGAAGCAGTTCGGCGGGGGATCCCTACGAGCAGTACTTC
CARSSSAGDPYEQYF
>TRBJ2-1|TRBV5-8|.|.
TGTGCCAGCAAAGCAGGGGCCTCCTACAATGAGCAGTTCTTC
CASKAGASYNEQFF
>TRBJ2-5|TRBV2|once|TRBD1
TGTGCCAGCAGACCCGGGACAGGGGCCGGGGAGACCCAGTACTTC
CASRPGTGAGETQYF
>TRBJ1-4|TRBV19|.|TRBD1
TGTGCCAGTAGTTCCAGGGACAGAGGGAATGAAAAACTGTTTTTT
CASSSRDRGNEKLFF
>TRBJ2-5|TRBV6-1|.|TRBD1
TGTGCCAGCAGTGAAGGGACAGGGGGCGCCGAGACCCAGTACTTC
CASSEGTGGAETQYF
>TRBJ1-3|TRBV6-9|few|.
TGTGCCAGCAGTTATTCTACTAGTCCTCCTATATATTTT
CASSYSTSPPIYF
>TRBJ2-7|TRBV6-1|.|TRBD1
TGTGCCGCCAGGATCCAGGGACAGCCATCCTACGAGCAGTACTTC
CAARIQGQPSYEQYF
>TRBJ2-3|TRBV5-4|.|TRBD1
TGTGCCAGCAGCTTGATGGGACAGGGTGCAGATACGCAGTATTTT
CASSLMGQGADTQYF
>TRBJ2-1|TRBV9|.|TRBD2
TGTGCCAGCAGCCCATACCTACCTAGCGGGAGGGCCCACAATGAGCAGTTCTTC
CASSPYLPSGRAHNEQFF
>TRBJ2-3|TRBV7-2|.|TRBD2
TGTGCCAGCAGTTCACCGGGACTAGCCCCAGATACGCAGTATTTT
CASSSPGLAPDTQYF
>TRBJ2-1|TRBV9|once|TRBD2
TGTGCCAGCAGCGTAGCTAGCGGGAGTGAGCAGTTCTTC
CASSVASGSEQFF
>TRBJ1-5|TRBV25-1|.|TRBD1
TGTGCCAGCAGTGACCGGACAGGAAATCAGCCCCAGCATTTT
CASSDRTGNQPQHF
>TRBJ1-4|TRBV6-5|few|.
TGTGCCAGCAGTCAAGGGGTCTTGACTAATGAAAAACTGTTTTTT
CASSQGVLTNEKLFF
>TRBJ2-1|TRBV4-2|.|TRBD2
TGTGCCAGCAGCCAAGGAAGCGGGACTAGCAGAAACAATGAGCAGTTCTTC
CASSQGSGTSRNNEQFF
>TRBJ2-7|TRBV6-6|.|.
TGTGCCAGCAGTTACCAGGGAACAACCAACTACGAGCAGTACTTC
CASSYQGTTNYEQYF
>TRBJ2-3|TRBV6-5|once|.
TGTGCCAGCAGTCGGACTTTAGATACGCAGTATTTT
CASSRTLDTQYF
>TRBJ2-7|TRBV2|once|.
TGTGCCAGCAGTCCCCTCCACCGGGACTTCAGGACCTACGAGCAGTACTTC
CASSPLHRDFRTYEQYF
>TRBJ2-5|TRBV7-9|once|TRBD2
TGTGCCAGCAGCATTCTTGGCGGGGAGGGAGAGACCCAGTACTTC
CASSILGGEGETQYF
>TRBJ2-2|TRBV5-1|.|TRBD2
TGCGCCAGCAGCCCCTTAGCGGGAGGAGGGACCGGGGAGCTGTTTTTT
CASSPLAGGGTGELFF
>TRBJ1-5|TRBV29-1|.|.
TGCAGCGTTGAAGAGAGGAAACCGGGCAATCAGCCCCAGCATTTT
CSVEERKPGNQPQHF
>TRBJ2-5|TRBV28|.|TRBD2
TGTGCCAGCAGACCTAGCGGGAGGGCCAGAGAGACCCAGTACTTC
CASRPSGRARETQYF
>TRBJ2-1|TRBV9|.|TRBD2
TGTGCCAGCAGCGTATCCAGCGGGAGGGCCATTTTGTACAATGAGCAGTTCTTC
CASSVSSGRAILYNEQFF
>TRBJ1-5|TRBV6-4|once|.
TGTGCCAGCAGTCCACAGGGCAATCAGCCCCAGCATTTT
CASSPQGNQPQHF
>TRBJ1-6|TRBV6-6|few|.
TGTGCCAGCAGCGCACCGCGGGGACGGGATTCACCCCTCCACTTT
CASSAPRGRDSPLHF
>TRBJ1-5|TRBV28|.|.
TGTGCCAGCAAACTCGGGGGGCAGCCCCAGCATTTT
CASKLGGQPQHF
>TRBJ1-5|TRBV9|.|.
TGTGCCAGCAGCGTAGGTGGCGGAGAGGGACAGCCCCAGCATTTT
CASSVGGGEGQPQHF
>TRBJ2-7|TRBV4-2|.|TRBD2
TGTGCCAGCAGCCAAAAGGCAGCGGGAGTTGGGGTGGGAGAGCAGTACTTC
CASSQKAAGVGVGEQYF
>TRBJ2-7|TRBV18|.|TRBD1
TGTGCCAGCTCACCAGTTATTGGACAGGGGGCCGGGAACGAGCAGTACTTC
CASSPVIGQGAGNEQYF
>TRBJ1-1|TRBV12-5|few|.
TGTGCTAGTGGCCAGGGGTCTGAAGCTTTCTTT
CASGQGSEAFF
>TRBJ2-1|TRBV9|.|TRBD2
TGTGCCAGCAGCAAGGGACTAGTGCTTGACAATGAGCAGTTCTTC
CASSKGLVLDNEQFF
>TRBJ2-7|TRBV2|.|.
TGTGCCAGCAAGAGGGCATCCTACGAGCAGTACTTC
CASKRASYEQYF
>TRBJ1-4|TRBV21-1|.|.
TGTGCCAGCAGCACAGGGGGTAATGAAAAACTGTTTTTT
CASSTGGNEKLFF
>TRBJ2-7|TRBV19|.|TRBD2
TGTGCCAGTAACGGAGCGGGATCGGGACTAGCGGAAAGGGCCTACGAGCAGTACTTC
CASNGAGSGLAERAYEQYF
>TRBJ1-5|TRBV19|once|.
TGTGCCAGTAGCATCGGACAGACCTCCTGGCCCCAGCATTTT
CASSIGQTSWPQHF
>TRBJ2-1|TRBV19|.|TRBD2
TGTGCCAGTAGTATTTGGAGGACTAGCGGGAGGCATGAGCAGTTCTTC
CASSIWRTSGRHEQFF
>TRBJ1-2|TRBV7-2|.|.
TGTGCCAGCAGCTTACGCCCGGGGATCTATGGCTACACCTTC
CASSLRPGIYGYTF
>TRBJ2-7|TRBV4-1|.|.
TGCGCCAGCAGCCAAGAGAGGGTATCCAGGCAGTACTTC
CASSQERVSRQYF
>TRBJ1-2|TRBV19|.|.
TGTGCCAGTAGTGATATGGGAGGCCCCAGCTATGGCTACACCTTC
CASSDMGGPSYGYTF
>TRBJ2-1|TRBV27|.|.
TGTGCCAGCAGTTTATCCATCTACAATGAGCAGTTCTTC
CASSLSIYNEQFF
>TRBJ2-1|TRBV25-1|.|.
TGTGCCAGCAGTGAACCCGACGGGTACAATGAGCAGTTCTTC
CASSEPDGYNEQFF